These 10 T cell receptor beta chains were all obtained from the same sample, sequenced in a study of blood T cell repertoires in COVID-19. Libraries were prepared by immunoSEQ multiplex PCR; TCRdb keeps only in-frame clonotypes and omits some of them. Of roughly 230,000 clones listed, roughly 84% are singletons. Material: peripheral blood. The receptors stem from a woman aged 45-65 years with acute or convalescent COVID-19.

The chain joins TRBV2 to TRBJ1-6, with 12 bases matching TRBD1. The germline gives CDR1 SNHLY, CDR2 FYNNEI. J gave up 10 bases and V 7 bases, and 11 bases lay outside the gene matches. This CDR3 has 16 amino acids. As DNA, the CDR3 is TGTGCCAGCAATCCACCGGGACAGGGGGCCGGATCACCCCTCCACTTT. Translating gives CASNPPGQGAGSPLHF.

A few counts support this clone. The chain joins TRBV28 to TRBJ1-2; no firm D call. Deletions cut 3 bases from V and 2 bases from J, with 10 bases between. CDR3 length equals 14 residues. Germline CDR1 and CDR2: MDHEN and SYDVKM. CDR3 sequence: CASSFPSENYGYTF. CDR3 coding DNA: TGTGCCAGCAGTTTCCCTTCGGAGAACTATGGCTACACCTTC.

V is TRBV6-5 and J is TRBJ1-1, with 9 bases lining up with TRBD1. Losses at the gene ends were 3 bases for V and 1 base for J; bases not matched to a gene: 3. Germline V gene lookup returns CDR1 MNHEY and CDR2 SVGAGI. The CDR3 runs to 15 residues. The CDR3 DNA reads TGTGCCAGCAGTTATCCGGGACAGGGGAACACTGAAGCTTTCTTT. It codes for CASSYPGQGNTEAFF.

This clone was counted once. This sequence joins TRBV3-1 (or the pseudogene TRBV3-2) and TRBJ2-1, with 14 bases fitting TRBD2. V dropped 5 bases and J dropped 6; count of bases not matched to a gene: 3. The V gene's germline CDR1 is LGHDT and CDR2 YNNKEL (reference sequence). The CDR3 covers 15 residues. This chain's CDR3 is CASSATSGRANEQFF. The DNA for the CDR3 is TGTGCCAGCAGCGCGACTAGCGGGAGGGCCAATGAGCAGTTCTTC.

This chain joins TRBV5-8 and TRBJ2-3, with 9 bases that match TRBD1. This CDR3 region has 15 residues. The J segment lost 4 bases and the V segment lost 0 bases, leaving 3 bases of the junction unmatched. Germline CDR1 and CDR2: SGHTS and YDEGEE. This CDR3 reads CASSLDGTGSDTQYF. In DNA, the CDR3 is TGTGCCAGCAGCTTGGATGGGACAGGGTCAGATACGCAGTATTTT.

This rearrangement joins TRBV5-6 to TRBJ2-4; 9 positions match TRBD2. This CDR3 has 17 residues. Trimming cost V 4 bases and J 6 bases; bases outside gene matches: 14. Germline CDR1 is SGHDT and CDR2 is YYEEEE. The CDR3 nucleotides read TGTGCCAGCAGCCCTAGAGCGGGAGGCGGTACTACAAACATTCAGTACTTC. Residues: CASSPRAGGGTTNIQYF.

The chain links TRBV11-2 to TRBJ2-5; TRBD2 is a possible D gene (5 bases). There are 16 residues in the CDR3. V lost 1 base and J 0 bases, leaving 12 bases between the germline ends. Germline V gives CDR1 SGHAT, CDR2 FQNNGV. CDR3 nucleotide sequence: TGTGCCAGCAGCTTAGTTGTCGGGAAGTACCAAGAGACCCAGTACTTC. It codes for CASSLVVGKYQETQYF.

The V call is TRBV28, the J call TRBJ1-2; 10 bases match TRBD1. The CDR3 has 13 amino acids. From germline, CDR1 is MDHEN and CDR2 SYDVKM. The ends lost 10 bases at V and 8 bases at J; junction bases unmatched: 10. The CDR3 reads CATIGDRGMGYTF. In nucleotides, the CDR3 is TGTGCCACCATAGGGGACAGGGGTATGGGCTACACCTTC.

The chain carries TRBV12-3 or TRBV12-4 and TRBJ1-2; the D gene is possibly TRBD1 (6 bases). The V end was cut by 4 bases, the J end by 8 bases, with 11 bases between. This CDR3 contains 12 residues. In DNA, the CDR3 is TGTGCCAGCAGTTCTGGACAGTCCGGCTACACCTTC. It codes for CASSSGQSGYTF.

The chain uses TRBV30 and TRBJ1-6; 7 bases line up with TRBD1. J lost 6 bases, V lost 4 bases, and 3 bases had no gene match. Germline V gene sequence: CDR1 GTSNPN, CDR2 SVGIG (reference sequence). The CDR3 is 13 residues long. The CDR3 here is CAWTDRSNSPLHF. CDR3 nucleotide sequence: TGTGCCTGGACGGACAGGAGTAATTCACCCCTCCACTTT.